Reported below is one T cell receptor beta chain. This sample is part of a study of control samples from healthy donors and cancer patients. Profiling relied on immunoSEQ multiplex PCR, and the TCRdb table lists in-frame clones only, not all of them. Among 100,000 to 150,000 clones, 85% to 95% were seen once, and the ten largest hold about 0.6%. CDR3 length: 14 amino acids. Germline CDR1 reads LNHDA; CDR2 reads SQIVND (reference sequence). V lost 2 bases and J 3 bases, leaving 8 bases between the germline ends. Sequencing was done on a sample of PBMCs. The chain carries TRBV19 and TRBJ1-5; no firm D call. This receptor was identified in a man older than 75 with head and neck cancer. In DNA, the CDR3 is TGTGCCAGTAGTATAATTACCCCCAATCAGCCCCAGCATTTT. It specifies CASSIITPNQPQHF.